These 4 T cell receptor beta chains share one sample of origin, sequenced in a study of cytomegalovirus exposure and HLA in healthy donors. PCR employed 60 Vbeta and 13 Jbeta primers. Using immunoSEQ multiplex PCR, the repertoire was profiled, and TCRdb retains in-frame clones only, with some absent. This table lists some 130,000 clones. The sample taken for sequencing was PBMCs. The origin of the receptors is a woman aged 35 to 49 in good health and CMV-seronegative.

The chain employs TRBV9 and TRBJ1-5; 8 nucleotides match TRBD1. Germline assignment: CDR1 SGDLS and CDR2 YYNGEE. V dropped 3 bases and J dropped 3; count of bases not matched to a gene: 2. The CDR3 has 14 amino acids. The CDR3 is CASSAQGVNQPQHF. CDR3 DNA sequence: TGTGCCAGCAGCGCACAGGGGGTCAATCAGCCCCAGCATTTT. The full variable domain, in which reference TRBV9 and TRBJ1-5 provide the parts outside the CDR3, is DSGVTQTPKHLITATGQRVTLRCSPRSGDLSVYWYQQSLDQGLQFLIQYYNGEERAKGNILERFSAQQFPDLHSELNLSSLELGDSALYFCASSAQGVNQPQHFGDGTRLSIL.

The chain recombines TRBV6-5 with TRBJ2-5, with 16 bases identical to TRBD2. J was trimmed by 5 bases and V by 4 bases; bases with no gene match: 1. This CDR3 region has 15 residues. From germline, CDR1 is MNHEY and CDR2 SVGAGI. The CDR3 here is CASSWGLAGGETQYF. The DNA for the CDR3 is TGTGCCAGCAGTTGGGGACTAGCGGGGGGGGAGACCCAGTACTTC.

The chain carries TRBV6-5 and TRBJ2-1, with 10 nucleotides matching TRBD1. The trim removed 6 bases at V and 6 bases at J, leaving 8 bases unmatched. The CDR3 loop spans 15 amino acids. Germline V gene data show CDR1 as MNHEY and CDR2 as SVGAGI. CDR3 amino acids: CASSPRGTGVNEQFF. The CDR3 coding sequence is TGTGCCAGCAGCCCACGAGGGACAGGGGTCAATGAGCAGTTCTTC.

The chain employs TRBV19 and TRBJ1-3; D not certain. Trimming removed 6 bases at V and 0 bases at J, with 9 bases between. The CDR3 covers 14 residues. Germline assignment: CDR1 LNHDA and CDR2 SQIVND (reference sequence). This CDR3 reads CASSEQNSGNTIYF. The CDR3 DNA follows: TGTGCCAGTAGCGAACAAAACTCTGGAAACACCATATATTTT.